These 26 T cell receptor beta chains came from one sample sequenced in a study of regulatory T cells in long-lasting Graves disease (dated by TCRdb to the early 2020s). This sample's time point label indicates: newly diagnosed GD, antithyroid drugs for less than 3 months. RNA was extracted from PBMCs in TRIzol for both TCR sequencing and RNA sequencing. The library was obtained by multiplex PCR. The data were produced on an Illumina HiSeq 4000. TCR beta libraries were built with iRepertoire HTBI primers and Arm-PCR amplification of CDR3 regions. TCRdb reprocessed the public reads (quality trimming at Q25 with fastp, clone calling with MiXCR) and kept in-frame beta chains. Identical CDR3 protein sequences are pooled into one entry, listed with their most common genes and DNA. This sample has around 320,000 distinct CDR3 sequences in its table, and 16% of those were observed once. The ten largest clonotypes hold about 32% of the sample.

The sample was also linked to a second study, of T cells in Graves' hyperthyroidism and ophthalmopathy.

The sample consisted of peripheral blood mononuclear cells (PBMCs), taken at new diagnosis, from a patient treated with antithyroid drugs. The source is a man aged 35 to 55 with Graves disease. Donor details come from another sample of the same person, matched by shared clones.

This clonotype was recorded many times. The chain employs TRBV4-1 and TRBJ1-1, with D perhaps TRBD1 (6 bases). The CDR3 has 16 residues. Germline lookup yields CDR1 MGHRA and CDR2 YSYEKL. V lost 4 bases, J lost 4 bases, and 19 bases lay in between. The CDR3 reads CASSRTGLGGVTEAFF. The CDR3 nucleotides are TGCGCCAGCAGCCGGACGGGGTTAGGGGGGGTCACTGAAGCTTTCTTT.

This clonotype was seen more than once but under ten times. The J gene is TRBJ2-3, the V gene TRBV6-1, with TRBD2 matching over 9 bases. V lost 6 bases, J lost 2 bases, and 3 bases stayed unmatched. Looked up from germline, CDR1 is MNHNS and CDR2 is SASEGT. The CDR3 sequence is 14 residues long. The CDR3 bases are TGTGCCAGCAGGGCGGGGGGGCCCACAGATACGCAGTATTTT. It codes for CASRAGGPTDTQYF.

This clonotype was counted ten times or more. The chain links TRBV2 to TRBJ1-5; possible D gene TRBD1, 5 bases. Trimming took off 6 bases at V and 2 bases at J, with 17 bases between the two ends. Germline V gene data show CDR1 as SNHLY and CDR2 as FYNNEI. This CDR3 region has 16 residues. The CDR3 DNA sequence: TGTGCCAGCAGGGACCGACCAGGGCTAGGCAATCAGCCCCAGCATTTT. This translates into CASRDRPGLGNQPQHF.

This clonotype was detected a few times. The CDR3: CASSLLQGAGDTQYF. Written as DNA, the CDR3 is TGTGCCAGCAGCTTATTACAGGGGGCTGGAGATACGCAGTATTTT. V usage is TRBV7-3 and J usage is TRBJ2-3; TRBD1 matches at 9 bases. V shed 2 bases, J shed 5 bases, and the junction held 5 bases outside the gene matches. The CDR3 spans 15 residues. Germline V CDR1 and CDR2: SGHTA, FQGTGA.

The chain links TRBV11-3 to TRBJ2-1; 9 bases match TRBD1. The end of the DNA is better explained by TRBJ2-5, so the J call may be wrong. The CDR3 has 14 amino acids. In germline, CDR1 is SGHNT, CDR2 YENEEA. The CDR3 spells CASSFGTGHETQYF. The CDR3 DNA is TGTGCCAGCAGCTTCGGGACAGGGCATGAGACCCAGTACTTC.

This clonotype was seen a few times. The V call is TRBV18, the J call TRBJ2-3, with D unresolved. Germline assignment: CDR1 KGHSH and CDR2 LQKENI. This CDR3 spans 14 amino acids. V was pared by 3 bases and J by 0 bases, with 7 bases between. This CDR3 is CASSPAPSTDTQYF. CDR3 sequence (DNA): TGTGCCAGCTCACCGGCGCCCAGCACAGATACGCAGTATTTT.

Ten or more counts support this clonotype. The chain uses TRBV11-1 and TRBJ1-3; D is uncertain. This CDR3 is built from 14 residues. V was pared by 1 base and J by 3 bases, with 7 bases between. Per germline, CDR1 SGHAT and CDR2 FQDESV (reference sequence). CDR3 residues: CASSLGRIGNTIYF. The CDR3, as DNA: TGTGCCAGCAGCTTAGGAAGAATTGGAAACACCATATATTTT.

This chain uses TRBV11-1 with TRBJ1-2; D is unresolved. V lost 2 bases and J 2 bases, leaving 21 bases between the germline ends. The CDR3 extends over 18 amino acids. Germline V gives CDR1 SGHAT, CDR2 FQDESV (reference sequence). CDR3 loop: CASSLCRQDPLKNYGYTF. The CDR3 coding sequence is TGTGCCAGCAGCTTATGTCGGCAGGACCCCTTAAAAAACTATGGCTACACCTTC.

This clonotype was recorded at least ten times. This sequence joins TRBV12-3 or TRBV12-4 and TRBJ2-2, with 9 bases lining up with TRBD2. The CDR3 length is 18 residues. V trimming: 3 bases; J trimming: 1 base; junction bases outside the gene matches: 9. The CDR3 DNA reads as TGTGCCAGCAGTTTGGTCGCCTGGACTAGCGAGAACACCGGGGAGCTGTTTTTT. Its protein is CASSLVAWTSENTGELFF.

The sample holds a few counts of this clonotype. This chain links TRBV6-1 with TRBJ2-3; 7 positions agree with TRBD2. The V segment lost 5 bases and the J segment 3 bases; nucleotides outside the gene matches: 14. The V gene's germline CDR1 is MNHNS and CDR2 SASEGT. The CDR3 length is 17 residues. The CDR3 sequence is CASSPPGGWYGTDTQYF. CDR3 in DNA: TGTGCCAGCAGTCCCCCCGGGGGGTGGTACGGGACAGATACGCAGTATTTT.

This clonotype was seen ten or more times. The chain is built from TRBV10-3 and TRBJ2-3, with D uncertain. This CDR3 has 14 residues. The germline gives CDR1 ENHRY, CDR2 SYGVKD. With 6 bases removed from V and 0 bases from J, the gap between germline ends came to 10 bases. The CDR3 reads CAIRPTFSTDTQYF. CDR3 sequence (DNA): TGTGCCATCAGACCCACCTTCAGCACAGATACGCAGTATTTT.

This clonotype was seen repeatedly, ten times or more. The V and J genes are TRBV20-1 and TRBJ2-7, with a weak D call TRBD1 (6 bases). The CDR3 contains 12 residues. V was shortened by 3 bases and J by 2 bases, with 8 bases between the two germline ends. Germline V gene lookup returns CDR1 DFQATT and CDR2 SNEGSKA (reference sequence). CDR3 loop: CSASRTAYEQYF. The CDR3 coding sequence is TGCAGTGCTAGCCGGACAGCCTACGAGCAGTACTTC.

This clonotype was detected only a few times. The CDR3 sequence: CASSLQGTDQPQHF. The CDR3 nucleotides are TGCGCCAGCAGCTTGCAGGGTACGGATCAGCCCCAGCATTTT. This rearrangement joins TRBV5-1 to TRBJ1-5; tentative D call: TRBD1 (5 bases). Germline assignment: CDR1 SGHRS and CDR2 YFSETQ. The CDR3 covers 14 residues. The V end was cut by 1 base, the J end by 5 bases, with 10 bases between. Based on the CDR3 plus reference TRBV5-1 and TRBJ1-5, the full variable domain is KAGVTQTPRYLIKTRGQQVTLSCSPISGHRSVSWYQQTPGQGLQFLFEYFSETQRNKGNFPGRFSGRQFSNSRSEMNVSTLELGDSALYLCASSLQGTDQPQHFGDGTRLSIL.

The chain couples TRBV6-2 or TRBV6-3 to TRBJ2-6; D is uncertain. V lost 7 bases to trimming and J lost 0 bases, with 16 bases between them. The CDR3 spans 17 residues. Germline loops: CDR1 MNHEY, CDR2 SVGEGT. CDR3 amino acids: CASIRKTDYSGANVLTF. CDR3 coding DNA: TGTGCCAGCATCCGGAAGACGGATTACTCTGGGGCCAACGTCCTGACTTTC.

This clonotype was picked up many times. This chain joins TRBV5-6 and TRBJ2-7, with a possible D match to TRBD2 (7 bases). This CDR3 has 14 residues. CDR1 and CDR2 from the germline V gene are SGHDT and YYEEEE. Trimming took off 0 bases at V and 7 bases at J, with 14 bases between the two ends. The CDR3 nucleotides read TGTGCCAGCAGCTTGGGGGCGGGGGCGCGGGAGCAGTACTTC. Its protein product is CASSLGAGAREQYF. The full variable domain, in which reference TRBV5-6 and TRBJ2-7 provide the parts outside the CDR3, is DAGVTQSPTHLIKTRGQQVTLRCSPKSGHDTVSWYQQALGQGPQFIFQYYEEEERQRGNFPDRFSGHQFPNYSSELNVNALLLGDSALYLCASSLGAGAREQYFGPGTRLTVT.

Worth noting for this clonotype: It is likely a read error: a sequence one base away is far more abundant. It is likely a read error, because the conserved phenylalanine at the end of the CDR3 is missing. V is TRBV7-8 and J is TRBJ2-7, with D possibly being TRBD1 (7 bases). V was trimmed by 7 bases and J by 0 bases, leaving 13 bases between them. There are 14 residues in the CDR3. Germline V CDR1 and CDR2: SGHVS, FQNEAQ. As DNA, the CDR3 is TGTGCCAGCATTGACAGGGAGGACTCCTACGAGCAGTACCTC. This codes for CASIDREDSYEQYL.

This clonotype was observed many times. The rearrangement links TRBV5-1 to TRBJ2-3, with unresolved D. Germline CDR1 SGHRS, CDR2 YFSETQ. The ends were cut back, 0 bases at V and 5 bases at J, with 10 bases in the middle. CDR3 length: 14 residues. CDR3 in DNA: TGCGCCAGCAGCTTGGCCTTATGGGGAGATACGCAGTATTTT. Translation: CASSLALWGDTQYF. Full variable domain (outside the CDR3, taken from reference TRBV5-1 and TRBJ2-3): KAGVTQTPRYLIKTRGQQVTLSCSPISGHRSVSWYQQTPGQGLQFLFEYFSETQRNKGNFPGRFSGRQFSNSRSEMNVSTLELGDSALYLCASSLALWGDTQYFGPGTRLTVL.

Many counts were recorded for this clonotype. The V and J genes are TRBV20-1 and TRBJ1-5; D perhaps matches TRBD1 (5 bases). V lost 1 base and J lost 6, with 13 bases in between. Germline V CDR1 and CDR2: DFQATT, SNEGSKA (reference sequence). CDR3 length equals 14 residues. The CDR3 protein is CSARVWDPSQPQHF. CDR3 DNA sequence: TGCAGTGCTAGAGTGTGGGACCCCTCTCAGCCCCAGCATTTT.

In its sample, this clonotype was seen many times. The chain carries TRBV5-1 and TRBJ2-3, with 15 bases matching TRBD2. The germline V gene encodes CDR1 SGHRS and CDR2 YFSETQ. There are 16 residues in the CDR3. The trim removed 4 bases at V and 6 bases at J, leaving 6 bases unmatched. CDR3 DNA sequence: TGCGCCAGCAGCCCAGACGGGACTAGCGGGGGGGATACGCAGTATTTT. Protein sequence: CASSPDGTSGGDTQYF.

This clonotype was seen many times. The gene calls are TRBV24-1 and TRBJ2-3, with 9 bases lining up with TRBD1. The CDR3 totals 14 residues. Germline V gives CDR1 KGHDR, CDR2 SFDVKD. V was clipped by 6 bases and J by 6 bases; unmatched bases: 6. The CDR3 DNA reads TGTGCCACCAGTCGACAGGGGGGCTCTGATACGCAGTATTTT. Amino acids: CATSRQGGSDTQYF.

The rearrangement joins TRBV20-1 to TRBJ1-5, with D perhaps TRBD1 (6 bases). This CDR3 has 13 residues. Germline CDR1 reads DFQATT; CDR2 reads SNEGSKA (reference sequence). V lost 6 bases, J lost 4 bases, and 13 bases lay in between. DNA for the CDR3: TGCAGTGCGTCCGGGACAATTAATCAGCCCCAGCATTTT. Translation gives CSASGTINQPQHF.

This clonotype occurred a few times. This chain uses TRBV6-1 with TRBJ2-2, with D maybe TRBD2 (6 bases). CDR1 and CDR2 from the germline V gene are MNHNS and SASEGT. The CDR3 extends over 13 amino acids. The V end lost 6 bases, the J end lost 4 bases, and 9 bases lay between the germline ends. The CDR3 loop is CASRRGSTGELFF. CDR3 coding DNA: TGTGCCAGCAGACGGGGGTCCACCGGGGAGCTGTTTTTT.

This clonotype came up many times. The chain carries TRBV27 and TRBJ1-5; TRBD1 matches 9 bases. The CDR3 covers 17 residues. CDR1 is MNHEY, CDR2 SMNVEV, per germline (reference sequence). V shed 0 bases and J 6 bases; nucleotides not matched to a gene: 9. CDR3 DNA: TGTGCCAGCAGTTTATCCGGGCGACAGGGGGGAAGTCAGCCCCAGCATTTT. This translates into CASSLSGRQGGSQPQHF.

This clonotype was recorded a few times. The gene calls are TRBV2 and TRBJ2-3, with D perhaps matching TRBD2 (5 bases). CDR3 length: 15 amino acids. Germline V gene data show CDR1 as SNHLY and CDR2 as FYNNEI. The V end was cut by 6 bases, the J end by 2 bases, with 15 bases between. The CDR3 DNA is TGTGCCAGCAGCTTGATAGCGCTCTACACAGATACGCAGTATTTT. It specifies CASSLIALYTDTQYF.

The chain recombines TRBV6-1 with TRBJ1-5; D is undetermined. The germline V gene encodes CDR1 MNHNS and CDR2 SASEGT. The CDR3 is made up of 14 amino acids. V lost 5 bases to trimming and J lost 3 bases, with 11 bases between them. The CDR3 DNA reads as TGTGCCAGCAGTCATCAGGAACTCAATCAGCCCCAGCATTTT. Translated, it gives CASSHQELNQPQHF.

The chain recombines TRBV29-1 with TRBJ2-1; 7 positions agree with TRBD1. In germline, CDR1 is SQVTM, CDR2 ANQGSEA. V was clipped by 3 bases and J by 6 bases; unmatched bases: 5. This CDR3 has 13 amino acids. The CDR3 sequence: CSVDVWTGNEQFF. The CDR3 DNA reads as TGCAGCGTTGATGTGTGGACAGGCAATGAGCAGTTCTTC.